These T cell receptor beta chains were read from a single sample in a study of blood T cell repertoires in COVID-19. Sequencing used immunoSEQ multiplex PCR; TCRdb keeps in-frame clones, though not all of them. The table has some 250,000 clones, roughly 84% seen once. The material sequenced was peripheral blood. Source of these receptors: a woman aged 18-29 years with acute or convalescent COVID-19. The CDR3 runs from the conserved cysteine through the conserved F or W. Each record gives: D gene, clone size, V gene, J gene, CDR3 DNA, CDR3 protein. The D gene is left open where the match is weak. The listing skips clone size in some rows; elsewhere it reads once, few, many or a size class.

D gene: TRBD1; clone size: few; V gene: TRBV5-1; J gene: TRBJ1-4; CDR3 DNA: TGCGCCAGCAGCACAGGACAGGGGGCGATTGAAAAACTGTTTTTT; CDR3 protein: CASSTGQGAIEKLFF
D gene: TRBD1; clone size: .; V gene: TRBV5-1; J gene: TRBJ1-2; CDR3 DNA: TGCGCCAGCAATTTACAGGGGGCGGACTATGGCTACACCTTC; CDR3 protein: CASNLQGADYGYTF
D gene: .; clone size: .; V gene: TRBV30; J gene: TRBJ2-2; CDR3 DNA: TGTGCCTTCACCACCGGGGGCACCGGGGAGCTGTTTTTT; CDR3 protein: CAFTTGGTGELFF
D gene: .; clone size: .; V gene: TRBV5-1; J gene: TRBJ2-1; CDR3 DNA: TGCGCCAGCAGCTTGGGGGGGCTGTTTTCGTATGAGCAGTTCTTC; CDR3 protein: CASSLGGLFSYEQFF
D gene: TRBD2; clone size: once; V gene: TRBV5-1; J gene: TRBJ2-7; CDR3 DNA: TGCGCCAGCAGCTTGGGTGGGACTAGCGGCTACGAGCAGTACTTC; CDR3 protein: CASSLGGTSGYEQYF
D gene: .; clone size: .; V gene: TRBV12-3/TRBV12-4; J gene: TRBJ1-4; CDR3 DNA: TGTGCCAGCAGACAGGGCAATGAAAAACTGTTTTTT; CDR3 protein: CASRQGNEKLFF
D gene: .; clone size: once; V gene: TRBV5-4; J gene: TRBJ2-7; CDR3 DNA: TGTGCCAGCAGCTTACAGGGCCCTGGCGAGCAGTACTTC; CDR3 protein: CASSLQGPGEQYF
D gene: TRBD2; clone size: few; V gene: TRBV28; J gene: TRBJ2-5; CDR3 DNA: TGTGCCAGCAGCCAGGGGACTAGCCTCCAAGAGACCCAGTACTTC; CDR3 protein: CASSQGTSLQETQYF
D gene: .; clone size: .; V gene: TRBV7-8; J gene: TRBJ2-1; CDR3 DNA: TGTGCCAGCAGCTTACCTAGGGGCGAGATCTCCTACAATGAGCAGTTCTTC; CDR3 protein: CASSLPRGEISYNEQFF
D gene: .; clone size: .; V gene: TRBV11-2; J gene: TRBJ2-7; CDR3 DNA: TGTGCCAGCAGCTCATCAACTGGTCGCGAGCAGTACTTC; CDR3 protein: CASSSSTGREQYF
D gene: TRBD1; clone size: few; V gene: TRBV5-1; J gene: TRBJ2-2; CDR3 DNA: TGCGCCAGTAGGGGACAGGGGTCCAACACCGGGGAGCTGTTTTTT; CDR3 protein: CASRGQGSNTGELFF
D gene: .; clone size: medium-sized; V gene: TRBV15; J gene: TRBJ2-7; CDR3 DNA: TGTGCCACCAGCAGGACAGACGGTTCCGAGCAGTACTTC; CDR3 protein: CATSRTDGSEQYF
D gene: .; clone size: .; V gene: TRBV21-1; J gene: TRBJ2-5; CDR3 DNA: TGTGCCAGCAGCCCCCGGGACTCCCGGCAAGAGACCCAGTACTTC; CDR3 protein: CASSPRDSRQETQYF
D gene: TRBD1; clone size: .; V gene: TRBV19; J gene: TRBJ2-1; CDR3 DNA: TGTGCCATTAAGGACAGGGATAATGAGCAGTTCTTC; CDR3 protein: CAIKDRDNEQFF
D gene: .; clone size: .; V gene: TRBV30; J gene: TRBJ1-1; CDR3 DNA: TGTGCCTGGAGGGTTTTACACAACACTGAAGCTTTCTTT; CDR3 protein: CAWRVLHNTEAFF
D gene: .; clone size: .; V gene: TRBV4-3; J gene: TRBJ2-3; CDR3 DNA: TGCGCCAGCAGCCAAGAAAGGCGCAGGGGAGATACGCAGTATTTT; CDR3 protein: CASSQERRRGDTQYF
D gene: .; clone size: .; V gene: TRBV3-1/TRBV3-2; J gene: TRBJ2-1; CDR3 DNA: TGTGCCAGCAGCCAGGACCCCCCTCTAGCGCCCGACAATGAGCAGTTCTTC; CDR3 protein: CASSQDPPLAPDNEQFF
D gene: .; clone size: .; V gene: TRBV28; J gene: TRBJ1-2; CDR3 DNA: TGTGCCAGTACGGACAGAGAACTTTACGGCTACACCTTC; CDR3 protein: CASTDRELYGYTF
D gene: TRBD2; clone size: .; V gene: TRBV6-5; J gene: TRBJ2-7; CDR3 DNA: TGTGCCAGCACTCCGGGACTAGACTACGAGCAGTACTTC; CDR3 protein: CASTPGLDYEQYF
D gene: .; clone size: .; V gene: TRBV19; J gene: TRBJ2-3; CDR3 DNA: TGTGCCAGTAGTAGGCAGGGCATTGCCACCACAGATACGCAGTATTTT; CDR3 protein: CASSRQGIATTDTQYF
D gene: TRBD1; clone size: .; V gene: TRBV4-3; J gene: TRBJ2-2; CDR3 DNA: TGCGCCAGCAGCCAAGCCCCCCCGGGACAGACGAACACCGGGGAGCTGTTTTTT; CDR3 protein: CASSQAPPGQTNTGELFF
D gene: TRBD1; clone size: once; V gene: TRBV19; J gene: TRBJ2-3; CDR3 DNA: TGTGCCAGTAGTGCCGGGACAGGGGACACAGATACGCAGTATTTT; CDR3 protein: CASSAGTGDTDTQYF
D gene: .; clone size: .; V gene: TRBV19; J gene: TRBJ1-6; CDR3 DNA: TGTGCCAGTAGTATCTCCGGGGCCTATAATTCACCCCTCCACTTT; CDR3 protein: CASSISGAYNSPLHF
D gene: TRBD2; clone size: .; V gene: TRBV4-3; J gene: TRBJ2-3; CDR3 DNA: TGCGCCAGCAGCCAAGGAGCGGGGGGAAGCACAGATACGCAGTATTTT; CDR3 protein: CASSQGAGGSTDTQYF
D gene: TRBD1; clone size: .; V gene: TRBV27; J gene: TRBJ1-2; CDR3 DNA: TGTGCCAGCAGTTTGTCAGGGGGCCTTTTTGGGCTACTCGGGTCTAACTATGGCTACACCTTC; CDR3 protein: CASSLSGGLFGLLGSNYGYTF
D gene: .; clone size: .; V gene: TRBV7-2; J gene: TRBJ1-2; CDR3 DNA: TGTGCCAGCAGCTTAGGGGGGGGAAATAACTATGGCTACACCTTC; CDR3 protein: CASSLGGGNNYGYTF
D gene: TRBD1; clone size: .; V gene: TRBV18; J gene: TRBJ1-2; CDR3 DNA: TGTGCCAGCTCACCGGATCGGGACAGTTATGGCTACACCTTC; CDR3 protein: CASSPDRDSYGYTF
D gene: TRBD1; clone size: .; V gene: TRBV6-5; J gene: TRBJ1-5; CDR3 DNA: TGTGCCAGCAGTTACGCCAGGGGGGACAATCAGCCCCAGCATTTT; CDR3 protein: CASSYARGDNQPQHF
D gene: TRBD1; clone size: .; V gene: TRBV6-5; J gene: TRBJ1-2; CDR3 DNA: TGTGCCAGCAGTCCCAACAGGGGCTATGGCTACACCTTC; CDR3 protein: CASSPNRGYGYTF
D gene: TRBD2; clone size: .; V gene: TRBV27; J gene: TRBJ2-5; CDR3 DNA: TGTGCCAGCAGTTGGCGGGGTGTGGGACTAGGGGGGCAAGAGACCCAGTACTTC; CDR3 protein: CASSWRGVGLGGQETQYF
D gene: .; clone size: few; V gene: TRBV15; J gene: TRBJ2-7; CDR3 DNA: TGTGCCACCAGCAGGGAACTAGCAGCTAGCGAGCAGTACTTC; CDR3 protein: CATSRELAASEQYF
D gene: TRBD1; clone size: .; V gene: TRBV5-1; J gene: TRBJ1-6; CDR3 DNA: TGCGCCAGCAGCTTTGCGACAGGGGTCGGGAATTCACCCCTCCACTTT; CDR3 protein: CASSFATGVGNSPLHF
D gene: .; clone size: .; V gene: TRBV30; J gene: TRBJ2-3; CDR3 DNA: TGTGCCTGGAGTGTCAGTTCAGATACGCAGTATTTT; CDR3 protein: CAWSVSSDTQYF
D gene: .; clone size: .; V gene: TRBV30; J gene: TRBJ1-1; CDR3 DNA: TGTGCCTGGAGCGAACAGGGAAACCCTGAAGCTTTCTTT; CDR3 protein: CAWSEQGNPEAFF
D gene: .; clone size: .; V gene: TRBV27; J gene: TRBJ1-5; CDR3 DNA: TGTGCCAGCAGTAGTAGCCGCGGCAATCAGCCCCAGCATTTT; CDR3 protein: CASSSSRGNQPQHF
D gene: .; clone size: .; V gene: TRBV18; J gene: TRBJ2-1; CDR3 DNA: TGTGCCAGCTCCCCAGGGTATGGGGACTTCAATGAGCAGTTCTTC; CDR3 protein: CASSPGYGDFNEQFF
D gene: .; clone size: .; V gene: TRBV5-1; J gene: TRBJ2-7; CDR3 DNA: TGCGCCAGCAGCCCCACCCTAGTGGCAATTTCCTACGAGCAGTACTTC; CDR3 protein: CASSPTLVAISYEQYF
D gene: TRBD2; clone size: .; V gene: TRBV7-9; J gene: TRBJ2-5; CDR3 DNA: TGTGCCAGCAGCTTATTACTGGGGGGACTAGCTGAGACCCAGTACTTC; CDR3 protein: CASSLLLGGLAETQYF
D gene: TRBD2; clone size: .; V gene: TRBV10-2; J gene: TRBJ2-1; CDR3 DNA: TGCGCCAGCAGTCGAACTAGCGGGAGCTCCTACAATGAGCAGTTCTTC; CDR3 protein: CASSRTSGSSYNEQFF
D gene: .; clone size: .; V gene: TRBV25-1; J gene: TRBJ1-5; CDR3 DNA: TGTGCCAGCAGTGAAGCCCCAGTCAATCAGCCCCAGCATTTT; CDR3 protein: CASSEAPVNQPQHF
D gene: .; clone size: .; V gene: TRBV10-2; J gene: TRBJ2-7; CDR3 DNA: TGCGCCAGCAGGACTTTTGGTTCGGGCGAGCAGTACTTC; CDR3 protein: CASRTFGSGEQYF
D gene: .; clone size: .; V gene: TRBV5-8; J gene: TRBJ2-1; CDR3 DNA: TGTGCCAGCGGGAAAGACGGACTGACATACAATGAGCAGTTCTTC; CDR3 protein: CASGKDGLTYNEQFF
D gene: .; clone size: .; V gene: TRBV19; J gene: TRBJ1-1; CDR3 DNA: TGTGCCAGTAGCCCCAATGGAGTTGAAGCTTTCTTT; CDR3 protein: CASSPNGVEAFF
D gene: .; clone size: once; V gene: TRBV19; J gene: TRBJ2-2; CDR3 DNA: TGTGCCAGTAGTACTATTCCTGGAGACGGGGAGCTGTTTTTT; CDR3 protein: CASSTIPGDGELFF
D gene: .; clone size: once; V gene: TRBV15; J gene: TRBJ2-3; CDR3 DNA: TGTGCCACCAAGAGAGGCTCCCACACAGATACGCAGTATTTT; CDR3 protein: CATKRGSHTDTQYF
D gene: .; clone size: .; V gene: TRBV3-1/TRBV3-2; J gene: TRBJ2-2; CDR3 DNA: TGTGCCAGCAGCCCTACTAGCGGGGAGCTGTTTTTT; CDR3 protein: CASSPTSGELFF